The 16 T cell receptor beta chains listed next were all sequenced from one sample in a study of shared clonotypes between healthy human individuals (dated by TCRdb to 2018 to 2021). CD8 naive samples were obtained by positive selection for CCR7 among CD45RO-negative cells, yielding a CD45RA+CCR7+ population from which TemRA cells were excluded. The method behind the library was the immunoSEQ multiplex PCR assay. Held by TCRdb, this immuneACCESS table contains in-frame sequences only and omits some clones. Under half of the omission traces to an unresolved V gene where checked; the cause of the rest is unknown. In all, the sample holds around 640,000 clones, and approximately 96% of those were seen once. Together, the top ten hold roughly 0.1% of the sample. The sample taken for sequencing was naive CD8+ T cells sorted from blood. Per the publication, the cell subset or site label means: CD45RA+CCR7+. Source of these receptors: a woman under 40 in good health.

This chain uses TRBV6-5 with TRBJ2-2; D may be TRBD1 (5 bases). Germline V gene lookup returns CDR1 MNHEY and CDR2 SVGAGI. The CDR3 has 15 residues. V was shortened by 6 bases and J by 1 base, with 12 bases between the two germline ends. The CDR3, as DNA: TGTGCCAGCAGCGACCCCAGGGAGAACACCGGGGAGCTGTTTTTT. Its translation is CASSDPRENTGELFF.

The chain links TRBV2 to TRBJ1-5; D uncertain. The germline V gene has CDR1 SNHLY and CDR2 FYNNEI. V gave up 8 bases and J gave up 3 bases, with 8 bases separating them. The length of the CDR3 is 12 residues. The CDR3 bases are TGTGCCAGCGGAGGAATCAATCAGCCCCAGCATTTT. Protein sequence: CASGGINQPQHF.

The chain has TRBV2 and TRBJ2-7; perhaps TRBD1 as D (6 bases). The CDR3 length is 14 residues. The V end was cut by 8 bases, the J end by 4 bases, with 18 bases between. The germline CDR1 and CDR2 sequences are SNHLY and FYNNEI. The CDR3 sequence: CASGNIGTPYEQYF. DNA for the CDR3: TGTGCCAGCGGCAACATCGGGACACCTTACGAGCAGTACTTC.

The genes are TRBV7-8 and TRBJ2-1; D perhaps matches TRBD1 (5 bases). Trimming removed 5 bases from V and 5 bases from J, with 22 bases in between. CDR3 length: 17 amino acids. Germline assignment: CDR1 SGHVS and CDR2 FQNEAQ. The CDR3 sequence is CASSTRTSPLIHNEQFF. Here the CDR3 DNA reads TGTGCCAGCAGCACGAGGACAAGCCCCCTAATCCACAATGAGCAGTTCTTC.

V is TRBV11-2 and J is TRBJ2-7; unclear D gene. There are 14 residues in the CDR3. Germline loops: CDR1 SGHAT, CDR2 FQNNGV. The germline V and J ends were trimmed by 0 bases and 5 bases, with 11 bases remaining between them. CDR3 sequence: CASSLEGWIHEQYF. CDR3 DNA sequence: TGTGCCAGCAGCTTAGAGGGGTGGATTCACGAGCAGTACTTC.

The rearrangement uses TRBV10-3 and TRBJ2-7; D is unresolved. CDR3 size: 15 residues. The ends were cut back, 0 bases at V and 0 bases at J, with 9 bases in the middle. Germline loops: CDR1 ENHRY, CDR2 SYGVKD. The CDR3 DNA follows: TGTGCCATCAGTGAGTCGACACAAATCTCCTACGAGCAGTACTTC. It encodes CAISESTQISYEQYF.

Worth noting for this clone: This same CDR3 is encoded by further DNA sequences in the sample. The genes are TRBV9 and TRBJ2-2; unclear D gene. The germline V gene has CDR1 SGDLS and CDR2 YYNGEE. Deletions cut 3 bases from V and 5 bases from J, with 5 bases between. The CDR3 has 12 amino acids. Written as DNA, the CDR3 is TGTGCCAGCAGCGGGGTGACCGGGGAGCTGTTTTTT. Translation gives CASSGVTGELFF.

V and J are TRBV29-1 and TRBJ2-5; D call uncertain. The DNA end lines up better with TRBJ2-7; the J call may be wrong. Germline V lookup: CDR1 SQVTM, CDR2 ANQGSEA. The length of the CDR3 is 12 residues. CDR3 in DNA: TGCAGCGTTGAAATAGATGACTACGAGCAGTACTTC. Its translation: CSVEIDDYEQYF.

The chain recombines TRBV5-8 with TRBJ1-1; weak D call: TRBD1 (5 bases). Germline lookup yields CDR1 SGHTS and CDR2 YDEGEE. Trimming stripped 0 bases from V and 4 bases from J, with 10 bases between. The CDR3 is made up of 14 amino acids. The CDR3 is CASSLVGRGTEAFF. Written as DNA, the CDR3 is TGTGCCAGCAGCTTGGTAGGGAGGGGCACTGAAGCTTTCTTT.

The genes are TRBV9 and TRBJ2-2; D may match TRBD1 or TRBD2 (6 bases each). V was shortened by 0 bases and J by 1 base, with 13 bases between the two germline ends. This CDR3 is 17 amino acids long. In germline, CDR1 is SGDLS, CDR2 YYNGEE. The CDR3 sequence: CASSVAGGPMNTGELFF. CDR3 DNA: TGTGCCAGCAGCGTAGCTGGGGGGCCCATGAACACCGGGGAGCTGTTTTTT.

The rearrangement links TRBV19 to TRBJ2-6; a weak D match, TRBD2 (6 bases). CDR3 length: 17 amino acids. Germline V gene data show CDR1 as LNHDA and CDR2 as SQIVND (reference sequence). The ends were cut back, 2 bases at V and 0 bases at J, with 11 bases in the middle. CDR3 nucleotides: TGTGCCAGTAGTATATGGGGGGAAATCTCTGGGGCCAACGTCCTGACTTTC. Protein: CASSIWGEISGANVLTF. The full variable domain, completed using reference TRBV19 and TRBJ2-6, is DGGITQSPKYLFRKEGQNVTLSCEQNLNHDAMYWYRQDPGQGLRLIYYSQIVNDFQKGDIAEGYSVSREKKESFPLTVTSAQKNPTAFYLCASSIWGEISGANVLTFGAGSRLTVL.

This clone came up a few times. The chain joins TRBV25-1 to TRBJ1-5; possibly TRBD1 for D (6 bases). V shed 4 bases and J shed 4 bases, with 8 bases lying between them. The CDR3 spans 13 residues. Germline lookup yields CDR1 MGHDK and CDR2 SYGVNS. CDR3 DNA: TGTGCCAGCAGTGGGCAGGGGAATCAGCCCCAGCATTTT. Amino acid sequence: CASSGQGNQPQHF.

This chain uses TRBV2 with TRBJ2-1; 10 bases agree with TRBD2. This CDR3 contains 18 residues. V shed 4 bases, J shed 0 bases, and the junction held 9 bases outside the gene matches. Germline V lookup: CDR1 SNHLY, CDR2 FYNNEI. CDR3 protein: CASSGGLATLSSYNEQFF. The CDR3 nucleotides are TGTGCCAGCAGTGGGGGACTAGCGACTTTAAGCTCCTACAATGAGCAGTTCTTC.

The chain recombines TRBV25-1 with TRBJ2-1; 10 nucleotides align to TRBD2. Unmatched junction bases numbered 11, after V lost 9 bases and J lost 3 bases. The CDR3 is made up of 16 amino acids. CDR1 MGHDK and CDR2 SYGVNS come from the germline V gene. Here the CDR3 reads CASSGQREGNYNEQFF. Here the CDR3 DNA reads TGTGCCAGTTCGGGTCAGCGGGAGGGGAACTACAATGAGCAGTTCTTC. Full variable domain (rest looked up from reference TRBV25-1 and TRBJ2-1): EADIYQTPRYLVIGTGKKITLECSQTMGHDKMYWYQQDPGMELHLIHYSYGVNSTEKGDLSSESTVSRIRTEHFPLTLESARPSHTSQYLCASSGQREGNYNEQFFGPGTRLTVL.

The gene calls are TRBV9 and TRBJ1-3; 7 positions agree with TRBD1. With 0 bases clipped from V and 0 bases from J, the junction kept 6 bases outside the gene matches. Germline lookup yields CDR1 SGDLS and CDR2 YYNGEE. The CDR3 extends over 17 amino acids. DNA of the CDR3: TGTGCCAGCAGCGTAGGGGGGACAGCAACCTCTGGAAACACCATATATTTT. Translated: CASSVGGTATSGNTIYF.

CDR3 in DNA: TGTGCCAGCAGTTCTTGGGGGGGGAACAATGAGCAGTTCTTC. Its protein product is CASSSWGGNNEQFF. The V call is TRBV28, the J call TRBJ2-1; 7 positions agree with TRBD2. Germline assignment: CDR1 MDHEN and CDR2 SYDVKM. The CDR3 runs 14 residues. The J segment lost 5 bases and the V segment lost 4 bases, leaving 5 bases of the junction unmatched.